A selection of T cell receptor beta chains follows, all from one sample in a study of T-cell reconstitution after alpha-beta-depleted transplantation in children. TCRdb ran MiXCR on the PCR reads and lists one entry per CDR3 protein. The sample lists about 460,000 distinct CDR3 sequences; under 12% were seen once. Source: PBMCs, taken before TCRalphabeta/CD19-depleted stem cell transplant. These receptors all come from a child younger than 10 with inherited bone marrow failure, due to receive a stem cell transplant. The CDR3 runs from the conserved cysteine through the conserved F or W. Each record gives: D gene, V gene, J gene, clone size, CDR3 DNA, CDR3 protein. The D gene is left open where the match is weak. Clone size is shown for a subset of rows, as once, few, many or a class of expanded clone.

D: -; V: TRBV20-1; J: TRBJ1-3; size: -; DNA: TGCAGTGCGTTGGAGAGCTCTGGAAACACCATATATTTT; CDR3: CSALESSGNTIYF
D: -; V: TRBV5-1; J: TRBJ2-5; size: -; DNA: TGCGCCAGCAGCCCGGGACACCTCCAAGAGACCCAGTACTTC; CDR3: CASSPGHLQETQYF
D: TRBD2; V: TRBV7-9; J: TRBJ2-5; size: many; DNA: TGTGCCAGCAGCTTGGTAGCGGGAGTCGGCGGAGAGACCCAGTACTTC; CDR3: CASSLVAGVGGETQYF
D: -; V: TRBV7-2; J: TRBJ2-5; size: many; DNA: TGTGCCAGCAGCTTAGGACGGACAGATATCCAAGAGACCCAGTACTTC; CDR3: CASSLGRTDIQETQYF
D: -; V: TRBV5-1; J: TRBJ2-3; size: many; DNA: TGCGCCAGCAGCTGGCCGGCAGATACGCAGTATTTT; CDR3: CASSWPADTQYF
D: -; V: TRBV28; J: TRBJ2-1; size: many; DNA: TGTGCCAGCAGTTCAGGGACTTTTGACAATGAGCAGTTCTTC; CDR3: CASSSGTFDNEQFF
D: -; V: TRBV29-1; J: TRBJ2-3; size: many; DNA: TGCAGCGTTGGAGGGCCCCGGGCGGATACGCAGTATTTT; CDR3: CSVGGPRADTQYF
D: -; V: TRBV6-2/TRBV6-3; J: TRBJ2-4; size: many; DNA: TGTGCCAGCACTCTTTCGGGATTAGCCAAAAACATTCAGTACTTC; CDR3: CASTLSGLAKNIQYF
D: TRBD1; V: TRBV28; J: TRBJ2-7; size: many; DNA: TGTGGGACAGGGGAGAGCTCCTACGAGCAGTACTTC; CDR3: CGTGESSYEQYF
D: -; V: TRBV7-2; J: TRBJ1-2; size: many; DNA: TGTGCCAGCAGCTCCCCAGCCGATCAGGGCGCGGCCGGCGATGGCTACACCTTC; CDR3: CASSSPADQGAAGDGYTF
D: TRBD1; V: TRBV6-1; J: TRBJ1-1; size: many; DNA: TGTGCCAGCAGTATCCGACAGGGGTGGAGCACTGAAGCTTTCTTT; CDR3: CASSIRQGWSTEAFF
D: -; V: TRBV6-5; J: TRBJ2-7; size: many; DNA: TGTGCCAGCAGTTACTCGCCCCCGAGTACAGGGTACTCCTACGAGCAGTACTTC; CDR3: CASSYSPPSTGYSYEQYF
D: TRBD2; V: TRBV11-3; J: TRBJ2-1; size: few; DNA: TGTGCCAGCAGCTTCCCGAGGAGGACTAGCGGACCCCTGGCCTCCTACAATGAGCAGTTCTTC; CDR3: CASSFPRRTSGPLASYNEQFF